What follows are 21 T cell receptor beta chains derived from one specimen sequenced in a study of control samples from healthy donors and cancer patients (dated by TCRdb to 2018 to 2021). The method was the immunoSEQ multiplex PCR assay. In its TCRdb copy, this immuneACCESS table keeps in-frame sequences only and misses some clones. Where compared with another copy, unresolved V genes explain less than half of these, and the others have no known cause. In this sample the table shows approximately 150,000 clones, about nine tenths of which occur a single time. The ten largest clones represent approximately 2.9% of the sample. Sequencing was done on a sample of blood. The receptors come from a man aged 25 to 40 in good health.

The chain joins TRBV27 to TRBJ1-6; 7 bases map to TRBD1. Germline V gene data show CDR1 as MNHEY and CDR2 as SMNVEV (reference sequence). The CDR3 runs 15 residues. Losses at the gene ends were 6 bases for V and 5 bases for J; bases not matched to a gene: 7. The DNA for the CDR3 is TGTGCCAGCAGACAGACAGGGTATAATAATTCACCCCTCCACTTT. Its translation: CASRQTGYNNSPLHF.

The chain combines TRBV12-3 or TRBV12-4 with TRBJ1-1; D is undetermined. Trimming pared 4 bases from V and 2 bases from J, leaving 8 bases between. The CDR3 extends over 13 amino acids. The DNA of the CDR3 is TGTGCCAGCAGTTATACGCTAAACACTGAAGCTTTCTTT. It codes for CASSYTLNTEAFF.

This chain uses TRBV11-2 with TRBJ1-2; possibly TRBD1 for D (5 bases). This CDR3 is built from 15 residues. Germline V lookup: CDR1 SGHAT, CDR2 FQNNGV. The V and J ends lost 5 bases and 3 bases respectively, with 16 bases between them. The CDR3 reads CASSPTAGAHYGYTF. DNA for the CDR3: TGTGCCAGCAGCCCCACGGCCGGGGCTCACTATGGCTACACCTTC.

The V and J genes are TRBV4-1 and TRBJ2-7; 7 bases line up with TRBD1. The CDR3 runs to 15 residues. Germline loops: CDR1 MGHRA, CDR2 YSYEKL. J was trimmed by 4 bases and V by 1 base; bases with no gene match: 7. This CDR3 reads CASSQASGTAYEQYF. The CDR3 DNA reads TGCGCCAGCAGCCAAGCCTCCGGGACAGCATACGAGCAGTACTTC.

This chain links TRBV28 with TRBJ1-1; D may be TRBD1 (5 bases). The CDR3 spans 15 residues. Germline V gives CDR1 MDHEN, CDR2 SYDVKM. Trimming left V 1 base short and J 1 base short, with 10 bases between. DNA for the CDR3: TGTGCCAGCAGTTTATTGACAGTCGCGAACACTGAAGCTTTCTTT. This gives the protein CASSLLTVANTEAFF.

The chain recombines TRBV7-9 with TRBJ2-2, with unresolved D. This CDR3 has 14 amino acids. Looked up from germline, CDR1 is SEHNR and CDR2 is FQNEAQ (reference sequence). Trimming left V 1 base short and J 4 bases short, with 7 bases between. CDR3 in amino acids: CASSLGPITGELFF. CDR3 nucleotides: TGTGCCAGCAGCTTAGGTCCAATCACCGGGGAGCTGTTTTTT.

The rearrangement uses TRBV15 and TRBJ2-7, with D perhaps TRBD2 (7 bases). This CDR3 has 15 residues. From germline, CDR1 is LNHNV and CDR2 YYDKDF (reference sequence). V lost 1 base and J 4 bases, leaving 14 bases between the germline ends. The CDR3: CATSRVGGRGYEQYF. The CDR3 bases are TGTGCCACCAGCAGAGTGGGGGGGCGCGGATACGAGCAGTACTTC.

This chain uses TRBV11-2 with TRBJ2-7, with 11 positions matching TRBD2. The CDR3 is 14 residues long. Germline loops: CDR1 SGHAT, CDR2 FQNNGV. The ends lost 6 bases at V and 3 bases at J; junction bases unmatched: 4. CDR3 residues: CASSPLAGGYEQYF. The CDR3 DNA follows: TGTGCCAGCAGTCCTCTAGCGGGGGGCTACGAGCAGTACTTC.

This rearrangement joins TRBV10-2 to TRBJ1-3; D perhaps matches TRBD1 (5 bases). Trimming removed 2 bases at V and 3 bases at J, with 11 bases between. The CDR3 has 15 amino acids. In germline, CDR1 is WSHSY, CDR2 SAAADI. The CDR3 sequence: CASSESGGNGNTIYF. The CDR3 nucleotides are TGCGCCAGCAGTGAGAGTGGGGGGAATGGAAACACCATATATTTT.

The V and J genes are TRBV7-2 and TRBJ2-7, with D maybe TRBD2 (6 bases). Germline V lookup: CDR1 SGHTA, CDR2 FQGNSA. Trimming cost V 2 bases and J 2 bases, with 13 bases left between them. The CDR3 has 15 amino acids. CDR3 sequence: CASSLFPGGAYEQYF. CDR3 in DNA: TGTGCCAGCAGCTTATTCCCAGGCGGGGCCTACGAGCAGTACTTC.

The chain links TRBV7-9 to TRBJ2-7; D call uncertain. In germline, CDR1 is SEHNR, CDR2 FQNEAQ (reference sequence). V was shortened by 0 bases and J by 5 bases, with 8 bases between the two germline ends. CDR3 length: 13 residues. This chain's CDR3 is CASSLAGLHEQYF. CDR3 bases: TGTGCCAGCAGCTTAGCGGGATTACACGAGCAGTACTTC.

The chain joins TRBV11-3 to TRBJ2-1; 8 bases line up with TRBD2. Losses at the gene ends were 3 bases for V and 0 bases for J; bases not matched to a gene: 1. CDR3 length: 15 residues. Per germline, CDR1 SGHNT and CDR2 YENEEA. This CDR3 reads CASSFSGNSYNEQFF. The CDR3 bases are TGTGCCAGCAGCTTTAGCGGGAACTCCTACAATGAGCAGTTCTTC.

This clone came up a few times. The chain links TRBV9 to TRBJ1-2, with D unresolved. V was clipped by 0 bases and J by 7 bases, with 19 bases between them. The CDR3 loop spans 16 amino acids. Germline CDR1 reads SGDLS; CDR2 reads YYNGEE. The CDR3 nucleotides read TGTGCCAGCAGCGTAGTTTGGGATCGCTTCGGGTCTGGCTACACCTTC. It yields the protein CASSVVWDRFGSGYTF.

This clone was detected once. This chain connects TRBV2 to TRBJ1-2; D might be TRBD1 (6 bases). V was cut by 6 bases and J by 4 bases, with 12 bases left in between. The germline gives CDR1 SNHLY, CDR2 FYNNEI. This CDR3 comprises 13 residues. This CDR3 reads CASSPLGGYGYTF. CDR3 DNA: TGTGCCAGCAGCCCGCTAGGGGGCTATGGCTACACCTTC.

The chain links TRBV5-1 to TRBJ2-1, with a tentative D call TRBD2 (6 bases). The CDR3 has 15 residues. Per the germline V gene, CDR1 is SGHRS and CDR2 is YFSETQ. V lost 0 bases, J lost 8 bases, and 15 bases lay in between. The CDR3 bases are TGCGCCAGCAGCTTGGTTGGCGGGGTCTATGATGAGCAGTTCTTC. Encoded protein: CASSLVGGVYDEQFF.

The J gene is TRBJ2-1, the V gene TRBV6-1, with 10 bases fitting TRBD2. Germline trimming cut 4 bases from V and 6 bases from J; bases unmatched to any gene: 9. Germline V gene sequence: CDR1 MNHNS, CDR2 SASEGT. This CDR3 contains 16 residues. In DNA form, the CDR3 reads TGTGCCAGCAGTGCTGCCTCTAGCGGGGGACGCAATGAGCAGTTCTTC. Amino acid sequence: CASSAASSGGRNEQFF.

This clone was detected only once. V gene TRBV10-2 combines with J gene TRBJ2-1; 15 nucleotides agree with TRBD2. CDR3 length: 19 residues. Trimming at V came to 6 bases and at J to 4 bases, leaving 13 bases not matched to a gene. Germline lookup yields CDR1 WSHSY and CDR2 SAAADI. CDR3 amino acids: CASSRGLAGGPRGYNEQFF. The CDR3 DNA reads as TGCGCCAGCAGCCGCGGACTAGCGGGGGGGCCAAGAGGGTACAATGAGCAGTTCTTC.

The CDR3 region is CACTQGSGQGSPLHF. The CDR3 nucleotides are TGTGCCTGCACACAGGGATCCGGGCAGGGTTCACCCCTCCACTTT. V gene TRBV30 combines with J gene TRBJ1-6; possible D gene TRBD1, 6 bases. CDR1 and CDR2 (germline): GTSNPN, SVGIG (reference sequence). This CDR3 spans 15 amino acids. Trimming removed 6 bases from V and 9 bases from J, with 21 bases in between.

This clone appeared once. The genes are TRBV7-9 and TRBJ1-5; D is perhaps TRBD1 (6 bases). V was shortened by 3 bases and J by 3 bases, with 9 bases between the two germline ends. CDR1 is SEHNR, CDR2 FQNEAQ, per germline (reference sequence). This CDR3 is built from 14 residues. The CDR3 is CASSLTGANQPQHF. The CDR3, as DNA: TGTGCCAGCAGCTTGACAGGTGCCAATCAGCCCCAGCATTTT.

The rearrangement links TRBV28 to TRBJ1-4; the D gene is possibly TRBD1 (6 bases). CDR3 length equals 15 residues. V shed 6 bases and J shed 5 bases, with 16 bases lying between them. From germline, CDR1 is MDHEN and CDR2 SYDVKM. The CDR3 protein is CASSSGQRTNEKLFF. The CDR3, as DNA: TGTGCCAGCAGCTCCGGACAGAGAACAAATGAAAAACTGTTTTTT.

The chain links TRBV28 to TRBJ2-2; D ambiguous. In germline, CDR1 is MDHEN, CDR2 SYDVKM. Deletions cut 3 bases from V and 6 bases from J, with 20 bases between. The CDR3 has 17 residues. The CDR3 spells CASSFFEGFGIAGELFF. The CDR3 region has the DNA TGTGCCAGCAGTTTTTTCGAAGGTTTTGGGATAGCCGGGGAGCTGTTTTTT.